What follows describes a single T cell receptor beta chain. The V gene's germline CDR1 is SEHNR and CDR2 FQNEAQ (reference sequence). This CDR3 comprises 12 residues. V lost 8 bases and J 3 bases, leaving 10 bases between the germline ends. This specimen comes from a study of OX40 agonist ivuxolimab in advanced cancers. Study in general: Patients took ivuxolimab, an agonistic anti-OX40 (CD134) antibody.

Generated by immunoSEQ multiplex PCR, the TCRdb table keeps only in-frame clones and is missing some. Among about 14,000 clones listed, less than 95% were seen once. V is TRBV7-9 and J is TRBJ1-1; D gene uncertain. The sample here was CD4+ or CD8+ T cells sorted from blood, taken in a trial of the OX40 agonist ivuxolimab. This receptor was taken from an adult with an advanced solid tumor such as melanoma, head and neck, liver or kidney cancer. The CDR3 region is CASRSGYTEAFF. The CDR3 DNA is TGTGCCAGCCGATCTGGGTACACTGAAGCTTTCTTT.